The 10 T cell receptor beta chains below all came from one sample that was sequenced in a study of T cell responses to AZD1222 COVID-19 vaccine. The data were produced by immunoSEQ multiplex PCR, yet TCRdb's version contains in-frame clones alone and is incomplete. The sample includes 100,000 or so clones, roughly 85% seen only once; the top ten take under 3.5%. This specimen consisted of peripheral blood, obtained on day 0 of AZD1222 vaccination. Receptor source: an adult in good health.

With regard to this clone: At one end the junction does not follow the germline gene, possibly because of a read error. The V call is TRBV5-1, the J call TRBJ1-3; D is ambiguous. The CDR3 is 15 residues long. Germline assignment: CDR1 SGHRS and CDR2 YFSETQ. CDR3 DNA sequence: TGTGCCAGCAGCCCCCAGACCCTCTCTGGAAACACCATATATTTT. Translating gives CASSPQTLSGNTIYF. Variable domain in full (rest from reference TRBV5-1 and TRBJ1-3): KAGVTQTPRYLIKTRGQQVTLSCSPISGHRSVSWYQQTPGQGLQFLFEYFSETQRNKGNFPGRFSGRQFSNSRSEMNVSTLELGDSALYLCASSPQTLSGNTIYFGEGSWLTVV.

This chain links TRBV18 with TRBJ1-4; 9 bases are shared with TRBD1. The germline CDR1 and CDR2 sequences are KGHSH and LQKENI. This CDR3 is built from 13 residues. V dropped 2 bases and J dropped 8; count of bases not matched to a gene: 0. Written as DNA, the CDR3 is TGTGCCAGCTCACCAGGGACAGGGGAAAAACTGTTTTTT. Its translation is CASSPGTGEKLFF.

This chain connects TRBV12-3 or TRBV12-4 to TRBJ1-1, with D perhaps TRBD1 (6 bases). V was clipped by 10 bases and J by 2 bases, with 14 bases between them. The CDR3 runs to 13 residues. DNA for the CDR3: TGTGCCATCCTCAAGGGGGGTAACACTGAAGCTTTCTTT. This codes for CAILKGGNTEAFF.

CDR3 sequence reads: CASSPRSYF. The CDR3 nucleotides read TGTGCCAGCAGCCCCCGGTCGTACTTC. The rearrangement joins TRBV2 to TRBJ2-7; D uncertain. CDR1 is SNHLY and CDR2 is FYNNEI in the germline V gene. V was clipped by 6 bases and J by 12 bases, with 9 bases between them. This CDR3 comprises 9 residues.

The V gene is TRBV6-5, the J gene TRBJ2-2; TRBD2 might be the D (5 bases). The length of the CDR3 is 14 residues. Germline V gene sequence: CDR1 MNHEY, CDR2 SVGAGI. The ends were cut back, 5 bases at V and 1 base at J, with 8 bases in the middle. Written as DNA, the CDR3 is TGTGCCAGCAGTCCCCGGGGGAACACCGGGGAGCTGTTTTTT. This gives the protein CASSPRGNTGELFF.

This clone occurred a few times. This sequence joins TRBV19 and TRBJ2-1, with no clear D. V lost 8 bases to trimming and J lost 12 bases, with 23 bases between them. Germline V lookup: CDR1 LNHDA, CDR2 SQIVND (reference sequence). This CDR3 is 14 amino acids long. CDR3 residues: CASHGSEWTAMQFF. The DNA for the CDR3 is TGTGCCAGTCACGGGTCTGAATGGACCGCGATGCAGTTCTTC.

The rearrangement uses TRBV6-2 or TRBV6-3 and TRBJ1-6; D remains ambiguous. The V end was cut by 2 bases, the J end by 13 bases, with 9 bases between. CDR3 length equals 12 residues. Per the germline V gene, CDR1 is MNHEY and CDR2 is SVGEGT. CDR3 amino acids: CASSYAVGPLHF. CDR3 coding DNA: TGTGCCAGCAGTTACGCCGTCGGCCCCCTCCACTTT.

This chain joins TRBV6-2 or TRBV6-3 and TRBJ1-3, with D tentatively TRBD1 (5 bases). This CDR3 is 16 amino acids long. Trimming removed 5 bases at V and 0 bases at J, with 14 bases between. Germline CDR1 reads MNHEY; CDR2 reads SVGEGT. CDR3 in DNA: TGTGCCAGCAGTGACGGACAAGCTACCTCTGGAAACACCATATATTTT. Translated: CASSDGQATSGNTIYF.

This chain's CDR3 is CASSQLSGPSYEQYF. The CDR3 nucleotides read TGTGCCAGCAGCCAATTGTCAGGGCCTTCCTACGAGCAGTACTTC. The rearrangement uses TRBV4-2 and TRBJ2-7; D is possibly TRBD1 (5 bases). Trimming stripped 2 bases from V and 1 base from J, with 12 bases between. The CDR3 is made up of 15 amino acids. Germline V gene sequence: CDR1 LGHNA, CDR2 YNFKEQ.

The V gene is TRBV7-9, the J gene TRBJ1-4; D remains ambiguous. Germline-derived CDR1 and CDR2 are SEHNR and FQNEAQ (reference sequence). CDR3 length equals 14 residues. Trimming pared 1 base from V and 10 bases from J, leaving 13 bases between. For the CDR3, the DNA is TGTGCCAGCAGCTTAGAACTCACAGACCGAAAACTGTTTTTT. Its translation: CASSLELTDRKLFF.